These T cell receptor beta chains were read from a single sample in a study of control samples from healthy donors and cancer patients. Here immunoSEQ multiplex PCR was the method, and the copy in TCRdb shows in-frame clones only, minus some. The sample carries approximately 100,000 clones, over 75% recorded once. Specimen: blood. The origin of the receptors is a human donor in good health. The donor label of this sample is uncertain. The CDR3 runs from the conserved cysteine through the conserved F or W. The D gene is left open where the match is weak. Clone size is not always given. Where it is, it says once, few, many or a class for expanded clones.

TRBJ2-1,TRBV5-6,NA,NA,CASSLVWRYSSYNEQFF,TGTGCCAGCAGCTTGGTGTGGCGGTATAGCTCCTACAATGAGCAGTTCTTC
TRBJ1-3,TRBV5-1,NA,NA,CASSLAGRNTIYF,TGCGCCAGCAGCTTGGCCGGGAGAAACACCATATATTTT
TRBJ1-2,TRBV12-3/TRBV12-4,NA,NA,CASSFGWGYTF,TGTGCCAGCAGTTTTGGATGGGGCTACACCTTC
TRBJ1-1,TRBV19,NA,NA,CASSIILRSLNTEAFF,TGTGCCAGTAGTATTATTCTGAGGAGCCTAAACACTGAAGCTTTCTTT
TRBJ2-7,TRBV9,NA,NA,CASSVSGLNYEQYF,TGTGCCAGCAGCGTTTCGGGACTGAACTACGAGCAGTACTTC
TRBJ1-5,TRBV7-6,NA,TRBD1,CASSQGAANQPQHF,TGTGCCAGCAGCCAGGGGGCCGCTAATCAGCCCCAGCATTTT
TRBJ1-5,TRBV15,NA,NA,CATSRDLSQPQHF,TGTGCCACCAGCAGAGATTTAAGTCAGCCCCAGCATTTT
TRBJ2-3,TRBV24-1,NA,TRBD1,CATSDSPGTGAADTQYF,TGTGCCACCAGTGATTCCCCCGGGACAGGGGCGGCAGATACGCAGTATTTT
TRBJ1-2,TRBV12-3/TRBV12-4,NA,NA,CATVGAIGGYTF,TGTGCCACCGTGGGGGCGATTGGGGGCTACACCTTC
TRBJ2-7,TRBV6-6,once,TRBD1,CASSPGADRDYEQYF,TGTGCCAGCAGCCCGGGGGCGGACAGGGACTACGAGCAGTACTTC
TRBJ2-3,TRBV25-1,NA,TRBD1,CASSEYRGGTGSADTQYF,TGTGCCAGCAGTGAATACAGGGGGGGGACAGGGTCAGCAGATACGCAGTATTTT
TRBJ2-1,TRBV3-1/TRBV3-2,NA,TRBD2,CASSPITAGAVYNEQFF,TGTGCCAGCAGCCCGATTACAGCGGGGGCGGTCTACAATGAGCAGTTCTTC
TRBJ1-5,TRBV4-2,NA,NA,CASSQTHTPTDSNQPQHF,TGTGCCAGCAGCCAAACGCACACACCAACGGATAGCAATCAGCCCCAGCATTTT
TRBJ2-7,TRBV5-1,NA,TRBD1,CASSLAGGQGDEQYF,TGCGCCAGCAGCTTGGCCGGGGGACAGGGCGACGAGCAGTACTTC
TRBJ2-1,TRBV10-1,NA,NA,CASSDSPTSQFF,TGCGCCAGCAGTGATTCTCCAACGTCCCAGTTCTTC
TRBJ2-1,TRBV27,NA,TRBD1,CASSFLTGDNEQFF,TGTGCCAGCAGTTTTTTGACAGGGGACAATGAGCAGTTCTTC
TRBJ1-3,TRBV5-1,NA,NA,CASSLSGNTIYF,TGCGCCAGCAGCTTGTCTGGAAACACCATATATTTT
TRBJ1-3,TRBV5-4,NA,NA,CASSTPGSGNTIYF,TGTGCCAGCAGTACTCCGGGTTCTGGAAACACCATATATTTT
TRBJ1-6,TRBV7-2,NA,NA,CASSSQDTRGSSPLHF,TGTGCCAGCAGCTCCCAAGACACACGAGGAAGTTCACCCCTCCACTTT
TRBJ1-1,TRBV13,NA,NA,CASSPRIITEAFF,TGTGCCAGCAGCCCGCGAATTATCACTGAAGCTTTCTTT
TRBJ2-7,TRBV27,NA,NA,CAGLGSYEQYF,TGTGCCGGTCTCGGAAGTTACGAGCAGTACTTC
TRBJ2-7,TRBV19,few,NA,CASSTQSSSYEQYF,TGTGCCAGTAGTACACAGAGTTCGTCCTACGAGCAGTACTTC
TRBJ2-1,TRBV10-3,NA,TRBD1,CAISEGTDYNEQFF,TGTGCCATCAGTGAAGGGACAGATTACAATGAGCAGTTCTTC
TRBJ2-7,TRBV10-3,NA,NA,CAISETKTATYEQYF,TGTGCCATCAGTGAGACCAAGACAGCGACTTACGAGCAGTACTTC
TRBJ1-2,TRBV28,NA,NA,CASREGQPSGDYGYTF,TGTGCCAGCAGGGAAGGACAGCCGAGCGGGGACTATGGCTACACCTTC
TRBJ2-1,TRBV12-5,NA,NA,CASGLVSRVRGGNEQFF,TGTGCTAGTGGTTTGGTATCCAGGGTGCGGGGAGGTAATGAGCAGTTCTTC
TRBJ2-3,TRBV5-1,few,TRBD1,CASSQLPGQSTDTQYF,TGCGCCAGCAGCCAGTTACCGGGACAGAGCACAGATACGCAGTATTTT
TRBJ2-3,TRBV2,NA,TRBD2,CASIGLAGTDTQYF,TGTGCCAGCATTGGGCTAGCGGGAACAGATACGCAGTATTTT
TRBJ2-1,TRBV7-9,NA,NA,CASSDEVRDVRFF,TGTGCCAGCAGCGATGAGGTGAGGGACGTACGGTTCTTC
TRBJ1-2,TRBV6-6,NA,NA,CASSYSSYTF,TGTGCCAGCAGTTACTCTTCTTACACCTTC
TRBJ1-4,TRBV5-1,NA,TRBD1,CASSLGQGDEKLFF,TGCGCCAGCAGCCTGGGACAGGGCGATGAAAAACTGTTTTTT
TRBJ2-3,TRBV5-1,NA,NA,CASSLMVGRTDTQYF,TGCGCCAGCAGCTTGATGGTGGGACGCACAGATACGCAGTATTTT
TRBJ2-1,TRBV19,NA,TRBD2,CASSVQAGVNEQFF,TGTGCCAGTAGTGTTCAGGCGGGGGTAAATGAGCAGTTCTTC
TRBJ2-3,TRBV25-1,NA,TRBD2,CASSEWGTSGGIDTQYF,TGTGCCAGCAGTGAATGGGGGACTAGCGGGGGTATTGATACGCAGTATTTT
TRBJ1-5,TRBV18,NA,NA,CASSPPGFKSDRSNQPQHF,TGTGCCAGCTCACCGCCTGGCTTTAAATCAGATAGAAGCAATCAGCCCCAGCATTTT
TRBJ2-3,TRBV12-3/TRBV12-4,NA,NA,CASSFGGPNTQYF,TGTGCCAGCAGCTTCGGTGGGCCGAATACGCAGTATTTT
TRBJ2-5,TRBV27,NA,NA,CASSGTAYYQETQYF,TGTGCCAGCAGTGGGACGGCTTATTACCAAGAGACCCAGTACTTC
TRBJ2-7,TRBV27,NA,NA,CASSLQGFHEQYF,TGTGCCAGCAGTTTACAGGGATTTCACGAGCAGTACTTC
TRBJ1-5,TRBV27,NA,NA,CASQGRQGSNQPQHF,TGTGCCAGCCAGGGGAGGCAGGGTAGCAATCAGCCCCAGCATTTT
TRBJ2-6,TRBV4-3,NA,TRBD2,CASSQARSGNSGDNVLTF,TGCGCCAGCAGCCAAGCCCGAAGCGGGAACTCTGGGGACAACGTCCTGACTTTC
TRBJ1-1,TRBV28,NA,NA,CASSFQNTEAFF,TGTGCCAGCAGTTTCCAGAACACTGAAGCTTTCTTT
TRBJ2-6,TRBV6-6,NA,NA,CASIPGVSGANVLTF,TGTGCCAGCATCCCCGGGGTTTCTGGGGCCAACGTCCTGACTTTC
TRBJ1-6,TRBV10-3,NA,TRBD1,CAISYGDRGGSPLHF,TGTGCCATCAGTTATGGGGACAGGGGCGGATCACCCCTCCACTTT